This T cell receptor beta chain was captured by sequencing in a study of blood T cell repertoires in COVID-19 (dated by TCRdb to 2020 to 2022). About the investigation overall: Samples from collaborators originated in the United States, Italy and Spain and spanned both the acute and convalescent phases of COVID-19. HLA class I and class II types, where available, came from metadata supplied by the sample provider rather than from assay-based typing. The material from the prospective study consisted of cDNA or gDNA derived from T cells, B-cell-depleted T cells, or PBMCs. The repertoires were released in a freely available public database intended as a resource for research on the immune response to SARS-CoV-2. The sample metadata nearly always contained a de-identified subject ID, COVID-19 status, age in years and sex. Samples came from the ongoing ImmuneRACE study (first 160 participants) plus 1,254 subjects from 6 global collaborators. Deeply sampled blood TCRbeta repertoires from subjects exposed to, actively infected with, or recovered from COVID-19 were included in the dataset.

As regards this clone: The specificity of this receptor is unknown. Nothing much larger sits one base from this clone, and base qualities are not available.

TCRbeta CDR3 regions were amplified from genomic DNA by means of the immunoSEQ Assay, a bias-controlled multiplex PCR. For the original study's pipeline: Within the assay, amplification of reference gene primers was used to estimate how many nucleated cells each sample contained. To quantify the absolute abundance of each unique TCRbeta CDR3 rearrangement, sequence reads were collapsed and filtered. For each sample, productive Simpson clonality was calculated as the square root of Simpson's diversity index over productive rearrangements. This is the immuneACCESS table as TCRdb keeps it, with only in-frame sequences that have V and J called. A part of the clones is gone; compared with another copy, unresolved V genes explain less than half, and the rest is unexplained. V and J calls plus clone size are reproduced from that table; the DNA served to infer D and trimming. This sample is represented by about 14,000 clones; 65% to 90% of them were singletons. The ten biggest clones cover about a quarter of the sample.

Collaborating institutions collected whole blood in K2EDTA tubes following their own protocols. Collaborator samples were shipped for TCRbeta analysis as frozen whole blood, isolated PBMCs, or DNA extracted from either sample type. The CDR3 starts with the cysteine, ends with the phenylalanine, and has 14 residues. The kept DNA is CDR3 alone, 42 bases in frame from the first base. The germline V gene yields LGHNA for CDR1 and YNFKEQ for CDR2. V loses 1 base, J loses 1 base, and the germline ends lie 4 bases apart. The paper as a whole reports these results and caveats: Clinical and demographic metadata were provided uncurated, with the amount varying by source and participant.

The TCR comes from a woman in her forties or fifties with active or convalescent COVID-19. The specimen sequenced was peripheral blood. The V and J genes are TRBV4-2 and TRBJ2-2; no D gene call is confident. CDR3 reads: CASSQAGNTGELFF. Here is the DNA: TGTGCCAGCAGCCAAGCCGGGAACACCGGGGAGCTGTTTTTT.